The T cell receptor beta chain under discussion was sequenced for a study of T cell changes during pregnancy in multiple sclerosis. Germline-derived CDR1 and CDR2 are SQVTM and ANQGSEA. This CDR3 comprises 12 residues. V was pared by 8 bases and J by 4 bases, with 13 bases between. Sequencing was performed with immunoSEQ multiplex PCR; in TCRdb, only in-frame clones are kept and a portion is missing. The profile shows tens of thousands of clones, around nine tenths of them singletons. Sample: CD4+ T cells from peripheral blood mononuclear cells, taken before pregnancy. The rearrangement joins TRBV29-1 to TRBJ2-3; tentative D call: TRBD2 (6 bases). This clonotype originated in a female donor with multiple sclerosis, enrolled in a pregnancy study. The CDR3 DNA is TGCAGCTTCGTGCGGGGTCCAGATACGCAGTATTTT. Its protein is CSFVRGPDTQYF.